The next 29 T cell receptor beta chains were all read from a single sample in a study of T cells in Graves' hyperthyroidism and ophthalmopathy. Amplified TCR beta CDR3 regions derived from RNA transcripts. HTBI primers drove first-round RT-PCR of the TCR CDR3. Each CDR3 protein gets one entry after TCRdb re-called the multiplex PCR reads with MiXCR. This sample carries about 400,000 distinct CDR3 sequences, more than 15% of them seen once, and the ten largest clones take 11% to 15%. Sequenced material: blood. All receptors derive from a woman in her late teens or twenties with Graves' hyperthyroidism.

This clonotype was detected many times. The rearrangement joins TRBV15 to TRBJ2-7, with D possibly being TRBD2 (6 bases). Trimming stripped 0 bases from V and 5 bases from J, with 17 bases between. The germline V gene encodes CDR1 LNHNV and CDR2 YYDKDF (reference sequence). The length of the CDR3 is 16 residues. CDR3 amino acids: CATSRETVAGRNEQYF. The CDR3, as DNA: TGTGCCACCAGCAGAGAAACAGTCGCGGGAAGAAACGAGCAGTACTTC.

This clonotype was seen ten or more times. The rearrangement uses TRBV20-1 and TRBJ2-5, with a tentative D call TRBD2 (6 bases). Germline V gene sequence: CDR1 DFQATT, CDR2 SNEGSKA (reference sequence). This CDR3 spans 13 amino acids. Trimming left V 6 bases short and J 4 bases short, with 15 bases between. The CDR3 is CSAEGVAGETQYF. The CDR3 nucleotides are TGCAGTGCGGAGGGAGTAGCAGGAGAGACCCAGTACTTC.

This clonotype has a count of ten or more. This chain connects TRBV6-2 or TRBV6-3 to TRBJ1-1; D not resolved. V lost 0 bases and J lost 0, with 14 bases in between. The CDR3 spans 17 residues. Germline V gene data show CDR1 as MNHEY and CDR2 as SVGEGT. This CDR3 reads CASSYSAKETMNTEAFF. Written as DNA, the CDR3 is TGTGCCAGCAGTTACTCGGCTAAGGAGACCATGAACACTGAAGCTTTCTTT.

The sample holds a few counts of this clonotype. This sequence joins TRBV20-1 and TRBJ2-3; 10 nucleotides align to TRBD1. Per germline, CDR1 DFQATT and CDR2 SNEGSKA (reference sequence). The CDR3 is 13 amino acids. The V and J ends lost 7 bases and 5 bases, in that order; junction bases with no gene match: 6. The CDR3: CSDQGQGIDTQYF. CDR3 in DNA: TGCAGTGACCAGGGACAGGGGATAGATACGCAGTATTTT.

This clonotype was seen ten or more times. The CDR3 sequence is CSARTSEAYEQYF. In DNA, the CDR3 is TGCAGCGCCCGGACTAGCGAGGCCTACGAGCAGTACTTC. This sequence joins TRBV29-1 and TRBJ2-7; 9 nucleotides agree with TRBD2. Germline CDR1 is SQVTM and CDR2 is ANQGSEA. There are 13 residues in the CDR3. V shed 7 bases and J 2 bases; nucleotides not matched to a gene: 6.

The table lists this clonotype with a few counts. CDR3 amino acids: CASSLVFGGEFYEQFF. CDR3 bases: TGCGCCAGCAGCTTGGTGTTCGGGGGAGAATTTTATGAGCAGTTCTTC. The chain employs TRBV5-1 and TRBJ2-1, with a tentative D call TRBD2 (6 bases). The CDR3 contains 16 residues. Germline V gene lookup returns CDR1 SGHRS and CDR2 YFSETQ. V lost 0 bases to trimming and J lost 8 bases, with 18 bases between them.

The chain joins TRBV2 to TRBJ1-2; D gene ambiguous. Germline-derived CDR1 and CDR2 are SNHLY and FYNNEI. The CDR3 is 13 residues long. The germline V and J ends were trimmed by 6 bases and 4 bases, with 12 bases remaining between them. The DNA of the CDR3 is TGTGCCAGCAGCATTCCGTTCCCCTATGGCTACACCTTC. This translates into CASSIPFPYGYTF.

This clonotype was seen many times. V usage is TRBV14 and J usage is TRBJ1-2; D possibly corresponds to TRBD1 (5 bases). From germline, CDR1 is SGHDN and CDR2 FVKESK. The CDR3 consists of 16 residues. V lost 0 bases and J lost 4, with 15 bases in between. This CDR3 is CASSQDSGTRGYGYTF. CDR3 nucleotide sequence: TGTGCCAGCAGCCAAGATTCTGGTACAAGGGGCTATGGCTACACCTTC.

This CDR3 reads CASSPGQGASPLHF. CDR3 DNA: TGTGCCAGCAGCCCAGGACAGGGGGCTTCACCCCTCCACTTT. This chain joins TRBV3-1 and TRBJ1-6, with TRBD1 identical over 11 bases. V was pared by 4 bases and J by 9 bases, with 2 bases of the junction left unmatched. Germline lookup yields CDR1 LGHDT and CDR2 YNNKEL (reference sequence). The CDR3 loop spans 14 amino acids.

This clonotype was detected many times. This chain links TRBV7-3 with TRBJ2-1; the D is unclear. The CDR3 has 12 residues. V lost 4 bases, J lost 5 bases, and 6 bases lay in between. The germline CDR1 and CDR2 sequences are SGHTA and FQGTGA. This chain's CDR3 is CASSSQNNEQFF. Written as DNA, the CDR3 is TGTGCCAGCAGCTCACAGAACAATGAGCAGTTCTTC.

There are many counts of this clonotype. V gene TRBV24-1 combines with J gene TRBJ2-1, with D perhaps matching TRBD1 (5 bases). The germline gives CDR1 KGHDR, CDR2 SFDVKD. The V and J ends lost 4 bases and 8 bases respectively, with 20 bases between them. The CDR3 is made up of 16 amino acids. The CDR3 loop is CATSDLPGLGPHEQFF. CDR3 coding DNA: TGTGCCACCAGTGACCTTCCAGGGTTAGGCCCCCATGAGCAGTTCTTC.

This clonotype occurred many times. The CDR3 protein is CASSLESPGSSYNEQFF. The CDR3 DNA is TGTGCCAGCAGCTTAGAGAGTCCGGGTAGCTCCTACAATGAGCAGTTCTTC. V is TRBV11-2 and J is TRBJ2-1; D is unresolved. The CDR3 is 17 amino acids. Germline V CDR1 and CDR2: SGHAT, FQNNGV. V lost 0 bases and J lost 0, with 12 bases in between.

This clonotype was detected only a few times. J is TRBJ2-7 and V is TRBV6-1; TRBD1 matches at 9 bases. The V gene end was trimmed by 6 bases and the J gene end by 0 bases; junction bases not matched to a gene: 6. This CDR3 has 15 residues. Germline assignment: CDR1 MNHNS and CDR2 SASEGT. CDR3 nucleotide sequence: TGTGCCAGCAGCAGGGGACAGGGAACCTCCTACGAGCAGTACTTC. It translates to CASSRGQGTSYEQYF.

In its sample, this clonotype was seen many times. The gene calls are TRBV29-1 and TRBJ2-3; no firm D call. CDR1 and CDR2 (germline): SQVTM, ANQGSEA. V was trimmed by 4 bases and J by 6 bases, leaving 17 bases between them. This CDR3 is 14 amino acids long. CDR3 in DNA: TGCAGCGTTGGGGAACAAGGCAAGAGGGATACGCAGTATTTT. The encoded protein is CSVGEQGKRDTQYF.

This clonotype was found a few times. This chain connects TRBV28 to TRBJ2-6, with TRBD1 as a possible D gene (5 bases). Trimming cost V 3 bases and J 1 base, with 10 bases left between them. The CDR3 extends over 16 amino acids. The germline V gene has CDR1 MDHEN and CDR2 SYDVKM. CDR3 region: CASSFPQVSGANVLTF. For the CDR3, the DNA is TGTGCCAGCAGTTTCCCACAGGTATCTGGGGCCAACGTCCTGACTTTC.

This clonotype has a handful of counts. A junction end diverges from the germline sequence, so it may reflect a read error. CDR3 nucleotide sequence: TGTGCCAGCAGCCTAGCGGGAGAATTGTTCAATGAGCAGTTCTTC. It codes for CASSLAGELFNEQFF. The chain couples TRBV7-2 to TRBJ2-1; the match to TRBD2 covers 10 bases. CDR1 and CDR2 (germline): SGHTA, FQGNSA. This CDR3 is built from 15 residues.

The gene calls are TRBV28 and TRBJ1-1; D may be TRBD1 (5 bases). The CDR3 runs 16 residues. The germline CDR1 and CDR2 sequences are MDHEN and SYDVKM. Trimming removed 1 base at V and 0 bases at J, with 12 bases between. For the CDR3, the DNA is TGTGCCAGCAGTTTATTTGAGGGGATAATGAACACTGAAGCTTTCTTT. The encoded protein is CASSLFEGIMNTEAFF.

This clonotype has just a few counts. The chain uses TRBV29-1 and TRBJ1-1; possible D gene TRBD1, 5 bases. The CDR3 runs 15 residues. Germline CDR1 reads SQVTM; CDR2 reads ANQGSEA. With 4 bases removed from V and 4 bases from J, the gap between germline ends came to 19 bases. The CDR3 loop is CSVGGPVGQTTEAFF. CDR3 bases: TGCAGCGTTGGGGGACCGGTCGGCCAGACCACTGAAGCTTTCTTT.

This clonotype was observed many times. The V gene is TRBV5-1, the J gene TRBJ2-5; 8 positions agree with TRBD1. The V gene's germline CDR1 is SGHRS and CDR2 YFSETQ. V lost 7 bases to trimming and J lost 5 bases; unmatched junction nucleotides: 10. This CDR3 spans 14 amino acids. This CDR3 is CASGDETGAETQYF. Written as DNA, the CDR3 is TGCGCCAGCGGCGACGAGACAGGGGCGGAGACCCAGTACTTC.

The chain has TRBV20-1 and TRBJ2-7, with 9 positions matching TRBD1. The V gene's germline CDR1 is DFQATT and CDR2 SNEGSKA (reference sequence). V lost 3 bases and J lost 5; bases outside the gene matches: 20. CDR3 length: 18 residues. This CDR3 reads CSARDIIPGQGYVHEQYF. The CDR3 DNA sequence: TGCAGTGCTAGGGACATAATTCCGGGACAGGGCTACGTACACGAGCAGTACTTC.

The chain joins TRBV7-6 to TRBJ2-7; possibly TRBD2 for D (5 bases). The CDR3 is 13 residues long. Germline CDR1 reads SGHVS; CDR2 reads FNYEAQ. Trimming pared 5 bases from V and 4 bases from J, leaving 12 bases between. CDR3 protein: CASSHWRAYEQYF. The CDR3 region has the DNA TGTGCCAGCAGCCACTGGCGGGCTTACGAGCAGTACTTC.

This clonotype appeared many times. The CDR3 nucleotides are TGTGCCAGCAGCCCAAGTGAGGCTGAAGCTTTCTTT. Encoded protein: CASSPSEAEAFF. The chain has TRBV3-1 and TRBJ1-1, with D unresolved. The CDR3 spans 12 residues. CDR1 LGHDT and CDR2 YNNKEL come from the germline V gene (reference sequence). The V gene lost 4 bases and the J gene lost 6 bases, with 9 bases spanning the gap.

This clonotype was seen repeatedly, ten times or more. The chain joins TRBV3-1 to TRBJ2-7; the D gene is possibly TRBD1 (6 bases). Germline values: CDR1 LGHDT, CDR2 YNNKEL (reference sequence). The V and J ends lost 1 base and 5 bases respectively, with 12 bases between them. The CDR3 totals 14 residues. The CDR3 nucleotides are TGTGCCAGCAGCCAAGTCCCAGGGGCCAACGAGCAGTACTTC. Amino acid sequence: CASSQVPGANEQYF.

The table lists this clonotype with a few counts. The gene calls are TRBV4-1 and TRBJ2-3, with no clear D. Germline lookup yields CDR1 MGHRA and CDR2 YSYEKL. The CDR3 consists of 14 residues. The V gene lost 1 base and the J gene lost 4 bases, with 9 bases spanning the gap. CDR3 coding DNA: TGCGCCAGCAGCCAAGTGCCTCTCCCAGATACGCAGTATTTT. The encoded protein is CASSQVPLPDTQYF.

At least ten counts were recorded for this clonotype. At one end the junction does not follow the germline gene, possibly because of a read error. The V and J genes are TRBV2 and TRBJ2-1, with D tentatively TRBD2 (6 bases). The CDR3 spans 15 residues. The germline V gene has CDR1 SNHLY and CDR2 FYNNEI. The CDR3 loop is CASGDSGSSYNEQFF. CDR3 sequence (DNA): TGTGCCAGCGGTGATAGCGGAAGCTCCTACAATGAGCAGTTCTTC.

CDR3: CASTPGTGNEKLFF. The CDR3 DNA reads TGTGCCAGCACCCCCGGCACCGGTAACGAAAAACTGTTTTTT. V is TRBV12-3 or TRBV12-4 and J is TRBJ1-4; D gene unclear. The CDR3 sequence is 14 residues long. Trimming pared 7 bases from V and 8 bases from J, leaving 17 bases between.

At least ten counts were recorded for this clonotype. The rearrangement joins TRBV11-2 to TRBJ2-1, with 7 bases lining up with TRBD2. The CDR3 totals 16 residues. Germline CDR1 and CDR2: SGHAT and FQNNGV. The junction had 9 bases not matched to a gene; V was cut back by 3 bases and J by 4 bases. CDR3 in DNA: TGTGCCAGCAGCTTTTCTGGGAGGGTCGAATACAATGAGCAGTTCTTC. This gives the protein CASSFSGRVEYNEQFF.

This clonotype appeared many times. The rearrangement uses TRBV7-2 and TRBJ1-1; unclear D gene. Trimming left V 1 base short and J 1 base short, with 10 bases between. CDR1 is SGHTA, CDR2 FQGNSA, per germline. The CDR3 contains 15 residues. The DNA of the CDR3 is TGTGCCAGCAGCTTAGACTACCGGGGGAACACTGAAGCTTTCTTT. Translated, it gives CASSLDYRGNTEAFF.

This clonotype occurred many times. This chain uses TRBV7-3 with TRBJ2-1, with 7 positions matching TRBD2. V was clipped by 6 bases and J by 3 bases; unmatched bases: 8. Germline values: CDR1 SGHTA, CDR2 FQGTGA. The CDR3 totals 15 residues. DNA of the CDR3: TGTGCCAGCAGTTTAGGGGCGGGAGACTACAATGAGCAGTTCTTC. This gives the protein CASSLGAGDYNEQFF. Together with reference TRBV7-3 and TRBJ2-1, the CDR3 gives the full variable domain: GAGVSQTPSNKVTEKGKYVELRCDPISGHTALYWYRQSLGQGPEFLIYFQGTGAADDSGLPNDRFFAVRPEGSVSTLKIQRTERGDSAVYLCASSLGAGDYNEQFFGPGTRLTVL.